The next 5 T cell receptor beta chains were all read from a single sample in a study of prognosis after radiotherapy for stage I lung cancer. Two-round multiplex PCR amplified TCR beta CDR3 from genomic DNA. The first round of PCR was done with primers that matched each TRBV and TRBJ gene. MiXCR, run by TCRdb on the multiplex PCR reads, gives a single entry per CDR3 protein. The sample carries approximately 20,000 distinct CDR3 sequences, more than 40% recorded once. The specimen comprised PBMCs, sampled before or after stereotactic body radiation therapy (not recorded which). The receptors stem from a donor aged 50 or older with non-small cell lung cancer.

Comment on this clonotype: This probably arose from a read error, given a far larger clone one base away. This rearrangement joins TRBV6-2 or TRBV6-3 to TRBJ2-3; D is possibly TRBD2 (5 bases). V was clipped by 6 bases and J by 8 bases, with 9 bases between them. The CDR3 is made up of 11 amino acids. Germline V gene sequence: CDR1 MNHEY, CDR2 SVGEGT. In nucleotides, the CDR3 is TGTGCCAGCAGCTTAGGAGGTACGCAGTATTTT. Translation: CASSLGGTQYF.

This clonotype was picked up many times. The chain employs TRBV28 and TRBJ2-2; the match to TRBD2 covers 9 bases. Germline loops: CDR1 MDHEN, CDR2 SYDVKM. The V and J ends lost 3 bases and 7 bases, in that order; junction bases with no gene match: 9. CDR3 length: 16 residues. The CDR3 DNA reads TGTGCCAGCAGTTTGGAAGGGACTAGCCTGGGCGGGGAGCTGTTTTTT. It yields the protein CASSLEGTSLGGELFF.

Comment on this clonotype: A read error is likely here: a far larger clone is one base away. The rearrangement links TRBV6-8 to TRBJ2-1; 11 nucleotides align to TRBD2. Per the germline V gene, CDR1 is MNHGY and CDR2 is SAAAGT. V dropped 10 bases and J dropped 6; count of bases not matched to a gene: 5. This CDR3 has 13 amino acids. The CDR3 sequence is CATNSGGANEQFF. The CDR3 DNA reads as TGTGCCACCAATAGCGGGGGGGCCAATGAGCAGTTCTTC.

The sample holds a few counts of this clonotype. The rearrangement joins TRBV24-1 to TRBJ1-2; 11 bases are a match to TRBD1. This CDR3 is built from 14 residues. The V gene end was trimmed by 6 bases and the J gene end by 8 bases; junction bases not matched to a gene: 7. The germline V gene has CDR1 KGHDR and CDR2 SFDVKD. The CDR3, as DNA: TGTGCCACCAGTCTTACGGGACAGGGGGGAGGCTACACCTTC. It codes for CATSLTGQGGGYTF.

Turning to this clonotype: The germline gene is not matched at one end of the junction; a read error may be the cause. This rearrangement joins TRBV7-9 to TRBJ2-1; 7 nucleotides align to TRBD2. Germline V lookup: CDR1 SEHNR, CDR2 FQNEAQ (reference sequence). This CDR3 has 20 amino acids. This CDR3 is CASSLAKSLIAGSSNNEQFF. For the CDR3, the DNA is TGTGCCAGCAGCTTAGCGAAGTCCCTAATAGCGGGTAGCTCCAACAATGAGCAGTTCTTC.